This T cell receptor (beta chain) was recorded in a study of blood T cell repertoires in COVID-19. Study in general: Specimens from acute and convalescent COVID-19 originated in the United States, Italy and Spain. Sample material is recorded as cDNA or gDNA derived from T cells, B-cell-depleted T cells, or PBMCs.

Someone with COVID-19 had been met by exposed participants within 2 weeks before study entry. CDR1 and CDR2 (germline): LNHDA, SQIVND (reference sequence). The CDR3 is 19 amino acids. The V and J ends lost 5 bases and 2 bases, in that order; junction bases with no gene match: 18. In the source study's methods: Reference gene primer amplification in the assay estimated nucleated cell counts. Generated by immunoSEQ multiplex PCR, the TCRdb table keeps only in-frame clones and is missing some. D and trimming come from the DNA, and the V and J calls and clone size come from that table. The repertoire has 250,000 or so clones, 70% to 90% of them found once; the top ten carry around 6.3%.

This receptor was identified in a woman aged 50 to 60 who had been exposed to COVID-19. Input material: PBMCs or T cells enriched from blood (not recorded which). The rearrangement links TRBV19 to TRBJ1-1; 9 bases agree with TRBD1. The CDR3 sequence: CASSLDRDRVPTINTEAFF. CDR3 nucleotide sequence: TGTGCCAGTAGTCTCGATCGGGACAGGGTTCCAACGATCAACACTGAAGCTTTCTTT.